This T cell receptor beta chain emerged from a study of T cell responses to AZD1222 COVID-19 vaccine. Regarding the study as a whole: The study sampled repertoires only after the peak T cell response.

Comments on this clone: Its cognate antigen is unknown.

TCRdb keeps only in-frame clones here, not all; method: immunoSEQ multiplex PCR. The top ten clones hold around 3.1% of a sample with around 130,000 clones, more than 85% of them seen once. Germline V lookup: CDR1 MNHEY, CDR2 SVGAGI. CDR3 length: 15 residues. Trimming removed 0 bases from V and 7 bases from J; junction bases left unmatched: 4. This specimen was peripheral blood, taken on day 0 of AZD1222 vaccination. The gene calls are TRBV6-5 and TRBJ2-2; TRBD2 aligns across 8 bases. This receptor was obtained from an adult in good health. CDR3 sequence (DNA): TGTGCCAGCAGTTACTCGAGCGGGAGCCACGGGGAGCTGTTTTTT. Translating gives CASSYSSGSHGELFF.